One sample yielded the 5 T cell receptor beta chains listed below, sequenced in a study of shared clonotypes between healthy human individuals. The data were produced by immunoSEQ multiplex PCR, yet TCRdb's version contains in-frame clones alone and is incomplete. The profile shows nearly 500,000 clones, around 78% of them singletons. The sample taken for sequencing was PBMCs. These receptors all stem from a woman aged 40 to 55 in good health. Some clones in this sample may be carry-over from other donors' samples.

This clone has at least ten counts. The genes are TRBV4-2 and TRBJ2-1; 9 positions agree with TRBD2. The length of the CDR3 is 16 residues. The germline CDR1 and CDR2 sequences are LGHNA and YNFKEQ. The V gene end was trimmed by 0 bases and the J gene end by 5 bases; junction bases not matched to a gene: 5. Here the CDR3 reads CASSQDSSSGDNEQFF. In nucleotides, the CDR3 is TGTGCCAGCAGCCAAGATTCGTCTAGCGGGGACAATGAGCAGTTCTTC.

This clone was observed many times. At the DNA level, this CDR3 is encoded by other sequences in the same sample as well. The V gene is TRBV27, the J gene TRBJ1-2, with a tentative D call TRBD1 (5 bases). Trimming cost V 5 bases and J 6 bases, with 19 bases left between them. This CDR3 has 15 residues. Looked up from germline, CDR1 is MNHEY and CDR2 is SMNVEV (reference sequence). CDR3 in amino acids: CASSRPPPGTHGYTF. The CDR3 coding sequence is TGTGCCAGCAGTCGACCCCCCCCGGGGACCCATGGCTACACCTTC.

The rearrangement links TRBV5-1 to TRBJ2-5, with 7 bases fitting TRBD2. The CDR3 spans 16 residues. The J segment lost 4 bases and the V segment lost 1 base, leaving 10 bases of the junction unmatched. Looked up from germline, CDR1 is SGHRS and CDR2 is YFSETQ. The CDR3 region has the DNA TGCGCCAGCAGCTTGACGGCGGGCGGGAGAGGAGAGACCCAGTACTTC. This encodes CASSLTAGGRGETQYF.

This clone was found a few times. This chain connects TRBV4-1 to TRBJ1-1, with a weak D call TRBD1 (6 bases). The CDR3 totals 16 residues. The V end lost 1 base, the J end lost 5 bases, and 17 bases lay between the germline ends. Germline CDR1 and CDR2: MGHRA and YSYEKL. The CDR3 sequence: CASSQGLQGWGTEAFF. CDR3 nucleotides: TGCGCCAGCAGCCAAGGTTTACAGGGCTGGGGGACTGAAGCTTTCTTT.

V and J are TRBV7-2 and TRBJ1-1, with 10 bases identical to TRBD1. V dropped 5 bases and J dropped 3; count of bases not matched to a gene: 6. The CDR3 is made up of 15 amino acids. CDR1 is SGHTA and CDR2 is FQGNSA in the germline V gene. CDR3 DNA: TGTGCCAGCAGCCATAGGACAGGGGGGGACACTGAAGCTTTCTTT. The encoded protein is CASSHRTGGDTEAFF.